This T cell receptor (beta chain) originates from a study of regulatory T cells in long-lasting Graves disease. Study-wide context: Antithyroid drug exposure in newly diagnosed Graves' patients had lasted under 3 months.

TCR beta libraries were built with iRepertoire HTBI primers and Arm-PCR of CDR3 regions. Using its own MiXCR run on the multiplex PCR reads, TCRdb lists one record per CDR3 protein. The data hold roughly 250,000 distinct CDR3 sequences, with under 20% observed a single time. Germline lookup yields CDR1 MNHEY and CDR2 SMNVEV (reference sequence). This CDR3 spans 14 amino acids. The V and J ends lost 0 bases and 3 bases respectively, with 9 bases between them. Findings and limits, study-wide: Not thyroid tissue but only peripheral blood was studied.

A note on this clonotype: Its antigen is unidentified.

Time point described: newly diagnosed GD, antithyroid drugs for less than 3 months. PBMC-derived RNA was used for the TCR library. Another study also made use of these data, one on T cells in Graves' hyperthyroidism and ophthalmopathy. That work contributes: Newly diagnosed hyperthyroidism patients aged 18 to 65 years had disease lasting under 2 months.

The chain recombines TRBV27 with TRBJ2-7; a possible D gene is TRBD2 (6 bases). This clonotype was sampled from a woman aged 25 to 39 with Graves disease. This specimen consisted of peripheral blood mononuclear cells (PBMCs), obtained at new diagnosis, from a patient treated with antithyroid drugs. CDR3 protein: CASSLSAGNYEQYF. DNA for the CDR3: TGTGCCAGCAGTTTATCCGCGGGAAACTACGAGCAGTACTTC.